One sample yielded the 18 T cell receptor beta chains listed below, sequenced in a study of cytomegalovirus exposure and HLA in healthy donors. The PCR used 60 Vbeta and 13 Jbeta primers. The assay was immunoSEQ multiplex PCR, and TCRdb's table has in-frame clones only and misses some. Here the sample spans 85,000 to 90,000 clones, around 89% being singletons. Sequenced sample: PBMCs. The receptors derive from a young man in good health and CMV-seronegative.

In this sample, this clone turned up a few times. The chain couples TRBV4-2 to TRBJ2-1, with D possibly being TRBD1 (6 bases). Germline lookup yields CDR1 LGHNA and CDR2 YNFKEQ. Trimming stripped 0 bases from V and 6 bases from J, with 15 bases between. CDR3 length equals 16 residues. The CDR3 spells CASSQEGRGSSNEQFF. The CDR3 DNA sequence: TGTGCCAGCAGCCAAGAGGGCAGGGGTAGCAGCAATGAGCAGTTCTTC.

The rearrangement links TRBV29-1 to TRBJ2-1, with 10 positions matching TRBD2. Trimming at V came to 4 bases and at J to 8 bases, leaving 11 bases not matched to a gene. CDR1 SQVTM and CDR2 ANQGSEA come from the germline V gene. There are 15 residues in the CDR3. CDR3 sequence reads: CSVAQREGPRDEQFF. The CDR3 DNA is TGCAGCGTTGCCCAGCGGGAGGGCCCTCGGGATGAGCAGTTCTTC.

About this clone itself: Other nucleotide sequences from this sample produce the same CDR3. J is TRBJ2-1 and V is TRBV15; D might be TRBD2 (6 bases). Between the trimmed V and J ends, which lost 0 bases and 5 bases, there was a span of 8 bases. This CDR3 spans 14 amino acids. From germline, CDR1 is LNHNV and CDR2 YYDKDF (reference sequence). The CDR3 nucleotides read TGTGCCACCAGCAGAGATGGCGGGAACAATGAGCAGTTCTTC. As protein: CATSRDGGNNEQFF.

CDR3 residues: CASSFPLARGADTQYF. The CDR3 DNA reads as TGCGCCAGCAGCTTCCCCCTAGCCCGGGGGGCAGATACGCAGTATTTT. This chain links TRBV5-1 with TRBJ2-3; 7 positions match TRBD2. The CDR3 has 16 residues. The junction had 10 bases not matched to a gene; V was cut back by 2 bases and J by 4 bases. Germline V gives CDR1 SGHRS, CDR2 YFSETQ.

To note about this clone: Other DNA sequences in this sample translate to the same CDR3. The gene calls are TRBV15 and TRBJ2-1; 7 nucleotides match TRBD2. Trimming removed 1 base from V and 2 bases from J; junction bases left unmatched: 5. Germline loops: CDR1 LNHNV, CDR2 YYDKDF (reference sequence). CDR3 length equals 16 residues. Here the CDR3 reads CATSRVAGAAYNEQFF. The CDR3 bases are TGTGCCACCAGCAGAGTCGCGGGAGCGGCCTACAATGAGCAGTTCTTC.

The chain employs TRBV7-2 and TRBJ2-2; 7 nucleotides match TRBD2. The length of the CDR3 is 14 residues. Germline V gives CDR1 SGHTA, CDR2 FQGNSA. V lost 1 base, J lost 8 bases, and 4 bases stayed unmatched. CDR3 residues: CASSLVGGSGELFF. The CDR3 DNA is TGTGCCAGCAGCTTAGTGGGAGGGTCGGGGGAGCTGTTTTTT.

V and J are TRBV5-1 and TRBJ1-1, with unresolved D. The germline V and J ends were trimmed by 4 bases and 1 base, with 11 bases remaining between them. Looked up from germline, CDR1 is SGHRS and CDR2 is YFSETQ. CDR3 size: 14 residues. CDR3 region: CASSPRRANTEAFF. CDR3 coding DNA: TGCGCCAGCAGCCCGCGGAGGGCGAACACTGAAGCTTTCTTT. The full variable domain, rest sourced from reference TRBV5-1 and TRBJ1-1, is KAGVTQTPRYLIKTRGQQVTLSCSPISGHRSVSWYQQTPGQGLQFLFEYFSETQRNKGNFPGRFSGRQFSNSRSEMNVSTLELGDSALYLCASSPRRANTEAFFGQGTRLTVV.

The J gene is TRBJ1-1, the V gene TRBV20-1; D call uncertain. CDR1 and CDR2 from the germline V gene are DFQATT and SNEGSKA (reference sequence). Trimming stripped 6 bases from V and 8 bases from J, with 13 bases between. The CDR3 is made up of 11 amino acids. CDR3 loop: CSAPWANEAFF. The CDR3 DNA sequence: TGCAGTGCCCCCTGGGCGAACGAAGCTTTCTTT.

This clone was recorded once. V is TRBV11-2 and J is TRBJ2-3; tentatively, D is TRBD1 (5 bases). The germline V gene encodes CDR1 SGHAT and CDR2 FQNNGV. Deletions cut 2 bases from V and 3 bases from J, with 15 bases between. This CDR3 is 16 amino acids long. This chain's CDR3 is CASSLRAQGWTDTQYF. Here the CDR3 DNA reads TGTGCCAGCAGCTTAAGGGCGCAGGGTTGGACAGATACGCAGTATTTT. The whole variable domain, filled in from reference TRBV11-2 and TRBJ2-3, reads EAGVAQSPRYKIIEKRQSVAFWCNPISGHATLYWYQQILGQGPKLLIQFQNNGVVDDSQLPKDRFSAERLKGVDSTLKIQPAKLEDSAVYLCASSLRAQGWTDTQYFGPGTRLTVL.

The genes are TRBV9 and TRBJ2-7, with D perhaps matching TRBD1 (6 bases). V was cut by 0 bases and J by 0 bases, with 10 bases left in between. The germline V gene has CDR1 SGDLS and CDR2 YYNGEE. This CDR3 is built from 15 residues. The CDR3, as DNA: TGTGCCAGCAGCGTAGGCGGACAGAGCTCCTACGAGCAGTACTTC. Its protein is CASSVGGQSSYEQYF. The entire variable domain, with the rest obtained from reference TRBV9 and TRBJ2-7, is as follows: DSGVTQTPKHLITATGQRVTLRCSPRSGDLSVYWYQQSLDQGLQFLIQYYNGEERAKGNILERFSAQQFPDLHSELNLSSLELGDSALYFCASSVGGQSSYEQYFGPGTRLTVT.

V gene TRBV27 combines with J gene TRBJ2-7; D is possibly TRBD2 (5 bases). V was clipped by 5 bases and J by 0 bases, with 20 bases between them. This CDR3 spans 17 amino acids. Germline lookup yields CDR1 MNHEY and CDR2 SMNVEV (reference sequence). This CDR3 is CASSPTRGVFSSYEQYF. The CDR3 DNA is TGTGCCAGCAGTCCGACCCGGGGTGTCTTCAGCTCCTACGAGCAGTACTTC.

The chain has TRBV13 and TRBJ2-1, with TRBD2 matching over 8 bases. The CDR3 spans 16 residues. The germline V gene encodes CDR1 PRHDT and CDR2 FYEKMQ (reference sequence). The V segment lost 6 bases and the J segment 5 bases; nucleotides outside the gene matches: 12. The CDR3 spells CASSIPGTSIHNEQFF. The CDR3 nucleotides are TGTGCCAGCAGTATTCCCGGGACTAGTATCCACAATGAGCAGTTCTTC.

The V call is TRBV28, the J call TRBJ2-1; 7 nucleotides line up with TRBD2. Germline V CDR1 and CDR2: MDHEN, SYDVKM. CDR3 length equals 13 residues. Trimming took 6 bases from V and 8 from J; bases not matched to a gene: 7. The CDR3: CASRQGGSDEQFF. CDR3 sequence (DNA): TGTGCCAGCAGGCAGGGCGGGAGTGATGAGCAGTTCTTC.

The chain uses TRBV18 and TRBJ2-7, with TRBD2 identical over 9 bases. The CDR3 has 15 residues. V gave up 3 bases and J gave up 2 bases; unmatched junction bases: 5. CDR1 and CDR2 (germline): KGHSH, LQKENI. CDR3 loop: CASSPLGLATYEQYF. In nucleotides, the CDR3 is TGTGCCAGCTCACCCTTGGGACTAGCTACCTACGAGCAGTACTTC.

This clone was observed once. The CDR3 loop is CAIRKGLTAGGPGEQFF. CDR3 DNA sequence: TGTGCCATCAGGAAGGGGTTAACAGCGGGAGGGCCAGGTGAGCAGTTCTTC. This chain connects TRBV10-3 to TRBJ2-1; 10 bases are a match to TRBD2. Germline CDR1 ENHRY, CDR2 SYGVKD. Trimming removed 6 bases from V and 9 bases from J; junction bases left unmatched: 17. CDR3 size: 17 residues.

The DNA of the CDR3 is TGTGCCAGCAGCCCACGCCCTTATCGACAGGGCGGCTCCTATAATTCACCCCTCCACTTT. Translated, it gives CASSPRPYRQGGSYNSPLHF. The J gene is TRBJ1-6, the V gene TRBV7-8; 7 bases match TRBD1. Unmatched junction bases numbered 16, after V lost 5 bases and J lost 0 bases. CDR3 size: 20 residues. Looked up from germline, CDR1 is SGHVS and CDR2 is FQNEAQ. Full variable domain (outside the CDR3, taken from reference TRBV7-8 and TRBJ1-6): GAGVSQSPRYKVAKRGQDVALRCDPISGHVSLFWYQQALGQGPEFLTYFQNEAQLDKSGLPSDRFFAERPEGSVSTLKIQRTQQEDSAVYLCASSPRPYRQGGSYNSPLHFGNGTRLTVT.

V and J are TRBV7-6 and TRBJ2-3; 9 nucleotides line up with TRBD2. Per germline, CDR1 SGHVS and CDR2 FNYEAQ. The CDR3 length is 19 residues. The trim removed 2 bases at V and 0 bases at J, leaving 12 bases unmatched. CDR3 nucleotides: TGTGCCAGCAGCTTACTGTTGGCGGGAGGGCCTATGAGCACAGATACGCAGTATTTT. Encoded protein: CASSLLLAGGPMSTDTQYF. Filled out from reference TRBV7-6 and TRBJ2-3, the complete variable domain reads GAGVSQSPRYKVTKRGQDVALRCDPISGHVSLYWYRQALGQGPEFLTYFNYEAQQDKSGLPNDRFSAERPEGSISTLTIQRTEQRDSAMYRCASSLLLAGGPMSTDTQYFGPGTRLTVL.

This chain's CDR3 is CASSRAGFSYEQYF. CDR3 DNA sequence: TGTGCCAGCAGCCGAGCGGGTTTCTCCTACGAGCAGTACTTC. The genes are TRBV14 and TRBJ2-7; the D gene is possibly TRBD2 (6 bases). The CDR3 has 14 residues. Trimming took 4 bases from V and 0 from J, leaving 10 bases between them. Germline loops: CDR1 SGHDN, CDR2 FVKESK.